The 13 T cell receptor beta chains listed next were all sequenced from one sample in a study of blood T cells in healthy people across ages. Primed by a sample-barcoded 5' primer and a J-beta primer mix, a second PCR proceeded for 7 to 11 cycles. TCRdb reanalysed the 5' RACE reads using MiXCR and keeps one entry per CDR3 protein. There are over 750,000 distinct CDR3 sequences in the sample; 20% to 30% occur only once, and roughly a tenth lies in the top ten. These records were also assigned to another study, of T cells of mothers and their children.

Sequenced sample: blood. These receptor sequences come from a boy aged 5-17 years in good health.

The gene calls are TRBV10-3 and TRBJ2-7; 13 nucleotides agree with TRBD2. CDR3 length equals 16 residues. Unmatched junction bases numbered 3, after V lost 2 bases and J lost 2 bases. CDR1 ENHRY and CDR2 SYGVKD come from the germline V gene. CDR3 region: CAISEILAGGAYEQYF. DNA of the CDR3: TGTGCCATCAGTGAGATACTAGCGGGAGGGGCCTACGAGCAGTACTTC.

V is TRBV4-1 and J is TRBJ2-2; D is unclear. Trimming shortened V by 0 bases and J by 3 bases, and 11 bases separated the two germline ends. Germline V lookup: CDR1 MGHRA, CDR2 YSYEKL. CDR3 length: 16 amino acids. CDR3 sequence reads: CASSQELVTDTGELFF. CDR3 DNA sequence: TGCGCCAGCAGCCAAGAACTTGTGACGGACACCGGGGAGCTGTTTTTT.

In nucleotides, the CDR3 is TGTGCCAGCAGGACAGGGGAGTCTCTTTACGAGCAGTACTTC. Its protein product is CASRTGESLYEQYF. V is TRBV28 and J is TRBJ2-5, with TRBD1 identical over 8 bases. The J call may be wrong; the DNA end is better matched by TRBJ2-7. This CDR3 spans 14 amino acids. Germline CDR1 reads MDHEN; CDR2 reads SYDVKM.

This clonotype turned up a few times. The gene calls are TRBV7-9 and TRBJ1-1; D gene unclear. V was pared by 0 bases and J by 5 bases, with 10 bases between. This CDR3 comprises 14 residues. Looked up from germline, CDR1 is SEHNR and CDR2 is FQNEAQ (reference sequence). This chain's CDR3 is CASSLAAGDTEAFF. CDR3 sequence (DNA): TGTGCCAGCAGCTTAGCGGCTGGGGATACTGAAGCTTTCTTT.

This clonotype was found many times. The CDR3 DNA follows: TGTGCCAGCAGTTTGTCGGGACTATCCCGACAAGAGACCCAGTACTTC. Amino acids: CASSLSGLSRQETQYF. The genes are TRBV12-3 or TRBV12-4 and TRBJ2-5, with 7 bases that match TRBD2. This CDR3 is built from 16 residues. V dropped 3 bases and J dropped 2; count of bases not matched to a gene: 9.

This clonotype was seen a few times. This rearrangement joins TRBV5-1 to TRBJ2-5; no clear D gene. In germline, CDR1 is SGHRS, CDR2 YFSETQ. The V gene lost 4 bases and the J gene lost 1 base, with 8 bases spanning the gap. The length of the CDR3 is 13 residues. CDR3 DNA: TGCGCCAGCAGCCAGCGCCTCCAAGAGACCCAGTACTTC. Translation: CASSQRLQETQYF. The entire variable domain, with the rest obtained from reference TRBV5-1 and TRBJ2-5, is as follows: KAGVTQTPRYLIKTRGQQVTLSCSPISGHRSVSWYQQTPGQGLQFLFEYFSETQRNKGNFPGRFSGRQFSNSRSEMNVSTLELGDSALYLCASSQRLQETQYFGPGTRLLVL.

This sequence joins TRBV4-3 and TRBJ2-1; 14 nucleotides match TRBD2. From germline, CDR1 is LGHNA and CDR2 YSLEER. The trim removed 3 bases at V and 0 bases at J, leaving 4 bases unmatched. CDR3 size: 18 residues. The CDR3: CASSQGLAGASSYNEQFF. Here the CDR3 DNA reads TGCGCCAGCAGCCAGGGACTAGCGGGGGCGAGCTCCTACAATGAGCAGTTCTTC.

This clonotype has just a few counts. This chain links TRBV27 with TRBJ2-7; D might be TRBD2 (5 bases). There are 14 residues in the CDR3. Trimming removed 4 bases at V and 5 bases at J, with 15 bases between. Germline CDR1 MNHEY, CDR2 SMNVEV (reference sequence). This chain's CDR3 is CASSSDLRRNEQYF. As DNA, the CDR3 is TGTGCCAGCAGTTCCGACCTTAGGAGGAACGAGCAGTACTTC.

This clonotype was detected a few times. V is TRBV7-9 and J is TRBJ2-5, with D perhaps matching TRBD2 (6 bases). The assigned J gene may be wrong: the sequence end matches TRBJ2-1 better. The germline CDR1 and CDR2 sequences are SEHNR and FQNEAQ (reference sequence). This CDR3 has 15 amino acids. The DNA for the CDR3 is TGTGCCAGCAGCAATATCGGGGGTCTGGACAATGAGCAGTTCTTC. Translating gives CASSNIGGLDNEQFF.

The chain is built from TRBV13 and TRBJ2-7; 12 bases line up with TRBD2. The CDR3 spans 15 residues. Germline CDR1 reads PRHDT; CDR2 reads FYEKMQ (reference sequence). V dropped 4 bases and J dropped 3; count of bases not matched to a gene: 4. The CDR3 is CASSSGLAGIYEQYF. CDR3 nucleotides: TGTGCCAGCAGCTCCGGACTAGCGGGGATCTACGAGCAGTACTTC. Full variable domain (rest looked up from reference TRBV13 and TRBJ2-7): AAGVIQSPRHLIKEKRETATLKCYPIPRHDTVYWYQQGPGQDPQFLISFYEKMQSDKGSIPDRFSAQQFSDYHSELNMSSLELGDSALYFCASSSGLAGIYEQYFGPGTRLTVT.

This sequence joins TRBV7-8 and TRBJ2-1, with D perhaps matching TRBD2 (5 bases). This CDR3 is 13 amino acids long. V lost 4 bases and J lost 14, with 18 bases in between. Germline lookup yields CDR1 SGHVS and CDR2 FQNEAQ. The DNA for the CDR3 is TGTGCCAGCAGCTCCCTTTTGACGGGGAGAGAGTTCTTC. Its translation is CASSSLLTGREFF. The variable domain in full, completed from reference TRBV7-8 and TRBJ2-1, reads GAGVSQSPRYKVAKRGQDVALRCDPISGHVSLFWYQQALGQGPEFLTYFQNEAQLDKSGLPSDRFFAERPEGSVSTLKIQRTQQEDSAVYLCASSSLLTGREFFGPGTRLTVL.

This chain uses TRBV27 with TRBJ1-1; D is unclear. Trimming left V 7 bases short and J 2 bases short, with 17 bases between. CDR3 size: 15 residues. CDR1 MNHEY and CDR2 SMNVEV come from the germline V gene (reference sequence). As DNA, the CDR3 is TGTGCCAGCACGCCGACGGGGTATTACAACACTGAAGCTTTCTTT. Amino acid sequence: CASTPTGYYNTEAFF.

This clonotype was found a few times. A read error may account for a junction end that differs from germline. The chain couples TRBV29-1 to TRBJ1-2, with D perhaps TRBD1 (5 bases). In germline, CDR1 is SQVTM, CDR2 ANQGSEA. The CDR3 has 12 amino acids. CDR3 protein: CSVKDSTGGYTF. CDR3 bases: TGCAGCGTTAAAGACAGTACCGGGGGCTACACCTTC.